This T cell receptor (beta chain) was identified during a study of blood T cell repertoires in COVID-19. Background on the study: Specimens from acute and convalescent COVID-19 originated in the United States, Italy and Spain. In each case, the material was cDNA or gDNA derived from T cells, B-cell-depleted T cells, or PBMCs.

Per the authors' pipeline: Cell counts per sample came from amplifying reference gene primers. Data came from immunoSEQ multiplex PCR; TCRdb stores just in-frame clones and leaves some out. V, J and clone size were drawn from that table, and D and trimming were deduced from the DNA. The sample contains about 76,000 clones, roughly four fifths of which appear only once. Germline-derived CDR1 and CDR2 are SNHLY and FYNNEI. V was pared by 6 bases and J by 0 bases, with 9 bases between. The length of the CDR3 is 13 residues. Sequencing input: peripheral blood. The receptor was isolated from a human donor in a cohort sampled during active COVID-19. This sequence joins TRBV2 and TRBJ2-7; D may be TRBD1 (6 bases). CDR3 region: CASRGDNSYEQYF. The CDR3 bases are TGTGCCAGCAGGGGGGACAACTCCTACGAGCAGTACTTC.